A selection of T cell receptor beta chains follows, all from one sample in a study of blood T cells in healthy people across ages. MiXCR, applied by TCRdb to the 5' RACE reads, yields one record per CDR3 protein. The sample has 650,000 to 1,000,000 distinct CDR3 sequences, roughly 40% seen once. The sequencing sample was made of blood. The receptors originated from a man between 18 and 29 years old in good health. The CDR3 runs from the conserved cysteine through the conserved F or W. D genes are given only for firm matches. Rows may omit the clone size; those that give it use once, few, many or a size class.

size: NA; J: TRBJ2-3; D: TRBD2; V: TRBV20-1; DNA: TGCAGTGCGGAACTAGCGGCCCTTGGCACAGATACGCAGTATTTT; CDR3: CSAELAALGTDTQYF
size: NA; J: TRBJ2-5; D: NA; V: TRBV4-3; DNA: TGCGCCAGCAGCCAAGAAAGTGGGGGGACCCAGTACTTC; CDR3: CASSQESGGTQYF
size: many; J: TRBJ1-4; D: NA; V: TRBV12-3/TRBV12-4; DNA: TGTGCCAGCAGCCTTGCAACTAATGAAAAACTGTTTTTT; CDR3: CASSLATNEKLFF
size: NA; J: TRBJ1-1; D: NA; V: TRBV12-5; DNA: TGTGCTAGTGGTTGGGGGGGCACTGAAGCTTTCTTT; CDR3: CASGWGGTEAFF
size: NA; J: TRBJ2-6; D: NA; V: TRBV5-1; DNA: TGCGCCAGCAGCGTGACTTATGGGGCCAACGTCCTGACTTTC; CDR3: CASSVTYGANVLTF
size: many; J: TRBJ2-1; D: TRBD2; V: TRBV20-1; DNA: TGCAGTGCCCCTACTAGCGGCCTAGCTGAGCAGTTCTTC; CDR3: CSAPTSGLAEQFF
size: few; J: TRBJ1-2; D: TRBD1; V: TRBV6-6; DNA: TGTGCCAGCAGCTCTGACAGGGTAGTGAATGGCTACACCTTC; CDR3: CASSSDRVVNGYTF
size: NA; J: TRBJ2-3; D: NA; V: TRBV7-9; DNA: TGTGCCAGCAGCCGGACAGTCTGGGGGCCCCGCGGGGAAGATACGCAGTATTTT; CDR3: CASSRTVWGPRGEDTQYF
size: NA; J: TRBJ2-1; D: NA; V: TRBV7-2; DNA: TGTGCCAGCAGCTTAGTGATTGCTTCCTACAATGAGCAGTTCTTC; CDR3: CASSLVIASYNEQFF
size: few; J: TRBJ2-3; D: NA; V: TRBV28; DNA: TGTGCCAGCACCCCTTACAGGGTTAGCACAGATACGCAGTATTTT; CDR3: CASTPYRVSTDTQYF
size: NA; J: TRBJ1-2; D: NA; V: TRBV5-1; DNA: TGCGCCAGCAGCTTGGAGGCACCGCAACTCGATGGCTACACCTTC; CDR3: CASSLEAPQLDGYTF
size: NA; J: TRBJ2-3; D: NA; V: TRBV6-2/TRBV6-3; DNA: TGTGCCAGCGGCCGGACAGAGACAGATACGCAGTATTTT; CDR3: CASGRTETDTQYF
size: NA; J: TRBJ2-2; D: TRBD2; V: TRBV12-3/TRBV12-4; DNA: TGTGCCAGTCCGGGACTAGCGGGGGGGAGGGAGCTGTTTTTT; CDR3: CASPGLAGGRELFF
size: NA; J: TRBJ1-6; D: NA; V: TRBV20-1; DNA: TGCAGTGCTAGTGCCGGGTGGGATTCACCCCTCCACTTT; CDR3: CSASAGWDSPLHF
size: NA; J: TRBJ1-2; D: NA; V: TRBV7-8; DNA: TGTGCCAGCAGCTTAGGCTTGCCTGGCCTCTATGGCTACACCTTC; CDR3: CASSLGLPGLYGYTF
size: few; J: TRBJ1-5; D: NA; V: TRBV2; DNA: TGTGCCAGCAGTTTCGGGGCCGAAGGGGCCAATCAGCCCCAGCATTTT; CDR3: CASSFGAEGANQPQHF
size: few; J: TRBJ2-7; D: TRBD1; V: TRBV15; DNA: TGTGCCACCAGCCCCCGACAGGGATCCTACGAGCAGTACTTC; CDR3: CATSPRQGSYEQYF
size: NA; J: TRBJ2-5; D: NA; V: TRBV5-1; DNA: TGCGCCAGCAGCGCCGTACAGGGAAAACAAGAGACCCAGTACTTC; CDR3: CASSAVQGKQETQYF
size: many; J: TRBJ1-2; D: NA; V: TRBV7-9; DNA: TGTGCCACCTCCCGTCGGGTAGACTATGGCTACACCTTC; CDR3: CATSRRVDYGYTF
size: few; J: TRBJ1-2; D: NA; V: TRBV12-3/TRBV12-4; DNA: TGTGCCAGCAGCATAAAGGAGGGCTGGGGCTACACCTTC; CDR3: CASSIKEGWGYTF
size: many; J: TRBJ2-5; D: NA; V: TRBV20-1; DNA: TGCAGTGCTCCCGGTTGGGCAGTTCAAGAGACCCAGTACTTC; CDR3: CSAPGWAVQETQYF
size: NA; J: TRBJ1-6; D: NA; V: TRBV6-2/TRBV6-3; DNA: TGCGCCAGCAGTCGCTCCGGGATAGGGAAATCACCCCTCCACTTT; CDR3: CASSRSGIGKSPLHF
size: few; J: TRBJ2-3; D: NA; V: TRBV7-3; DNA: TGTGCCAGCAGCTTATTTCCAGGCAGCACAGATACGCAGTATTTT; CDR3: CASSLFPGSTDTQYF
size: few; J: TRBJ2-7; D: NA; V: TRBV29-1; DNA: TGCAGCGTCCCCTCGGACAAATTCTCCTACGAGCAGTACTTC; CDR3: CSVPSDKFSYEQYF
size: NA; J: TRBJ2-1; D: TRBD1; V: TRBV5-1; DNA: TGCGCCAGCAGCCTCCCCCAGGGGGTGGGGGATGAGCAGTTCTTC; CDR3: CASSLPQGVGDEQFF
size: NA; J: TRBJ2-3; D: NA; V: TRBV9; DNA: TGTGCCAGCAGCACCCGACAGGCTAGCACAGATACGCAGTATTTT; CDR3: CASSTRQASTDTQYF
size: once; J: TRBJ1-4; D: NA; V: TRBV12-3/TRBV12-4; DNA: TGTGCCGGCAGCCGTAACGCCCCGGGACACCATAATGAAAAACTGTTTTTT; CDR3: CAGSRNAPGHHNEKLFF
size: NA; J: TRBJ1-2; D: TRBD1; V: TRBV10-3; DNA: TGTGCCATCAGGGAACAGGGGGCCAACTATGGCTACACCTTC; CDR3: CAIREQGANYGYTF
size: few; J: TRBJ2-7; D: NA; V: TRBV12-3/TRBV12-4; DNA: TGTGCCAGCAGTAGAACAGGGATATCCTACGAGCAGTACTTC; CDR3: CASSRTGISYEQYF
size: many; J: TRBJ2-7; D: NA; V: TRBV7-3; DNA: TGTGCCAGCAGCTCAAATCCAGGCTCCGAGCAGTACTTC; CDR3: CASSSNPGSEQYF
size: NA; J: TRBJ2-4; D: TRBD2; V: TRBV29-1; DNA: TGCAGCGTTGCGTCTAGCGGGCTAGCCAAAAACATTCAGTACTTC; CDR3: CSVASSGLAKNIQYF
size: NA; J: TRBJ1-1; D: TRBD1; V: TRBV25-1; DNA: TGTGCCAGCAGTGAATTAGAAGGGGGCTGGACTGAAGCTTTCTTT; CDR3: CASSELEGGWTEAFF
size: few; J: TRBJ1-1; D: NA; V: TRBV18; DNA: TGTGCCAGCTCAAGAGACTCGGACATATCGAACACTGAAGCTTTCTTT; CDR3: CASSRDSDISNTEAFF
size: NA; J: TRBJ2-1; D: NA; V: TRBV9; DNA: TGTGCCGGCAGCGTAGGCGGGCCCCACAATGAGCAGTTCTTC; CDR3: CAGSVGGPHNEQFF
size: NA; J: TRBJ2-1; D: NA; V: TRBV14; DNA: TGTGCCAGCAGCCGCACCATGTCCCCTGAGCAGTTCTTC; CDR3: CASSRTMSPEQFF
size: few; J: TRBJ2-2; D: NA; V: TRBV4-3; DNA: TGCGCCAGCAGCCAAGAGGGGCGGTCGAACACCGGGGAGCTGTTTTTT; CDR3: CASSQEGRSNTGELFF
size: NA; J: TRBJ2-2; D: NA; V: TRBV9; DNA: TGTGCCAGCAGCGTAGATCACACCGGGGAGCTGTTTTTT; CDR3: CASSVDHTGELFF
size: NA; J: TRBJ1-6; D: NA; V: TRBV20-1; DNA: TGCAGTGCTAGCCCCAGGAATAATTCACCCCTCCACTTT; CDR3: CSASPRNNSPLHF
size: NA; J: TRBJ2-2; D: NA; V: TRBV2; DNA: TGTGCCAGCACCTATTCAAGGTGGGGCACCGGGGAGCTGTTTTTT; CDR3: CASTYSRWGTGELFF
size: NA; J: TRBJ1-1; D: NA; V: TRBV6-2/TRBV6-3; DNA: TGTGCCAGCACCCACAGGGAAACCATGAACACTGAAGCTTTCTTT; CDR3: CASTHRETMNTEAFF
size: NA; J: TRBJ2-7; D: TRBD2; V: TRBV20-1; DNA: TGCAGTGCTAGAGATCTGAGCGGGGGCTCCTACAATGAGCAGTACTTC; CDR3: CSARDLSGGSYNEQYF
size: few; J: TRBJ2-7; D: NA; V: TRBV7-2; DNA: TGTGCCAGCAGCTTTTCCGGGGCTAGCCACAATGAGCAGTACTTC; CDR3: CASSFSGASHNEQYF
size: NA; J: TRBJ1-5; D: NA; V: TRBV9; DNA: TGTGCCAGCAGCGTAGGAGTCAGTCTCAATCAGCCCCAGCATTTT; CDR3: CASSVGVSLNQPQHF
size: NA; J: TRBJ2-5; D: NA; V: TRBV5-1; DNA: TGCGCCAGCAGCTTGGGACAAAGCGAAAGGGAGACCCAGTACTTC; CDR3: CASSLGQSERETQYF
size: NA; J: TRBJ2-7; D: NA; V: TRBV3-1; DNA: TGTGCCAGCAGCCAACGACAGACCTACGAGCAGTACTTC; CDR3: CASSQRQTYEQYF
size: NA; J: TRBJ2-1; D: TRBD2; V: TRBV20-1; DNA: TGCAGTGCTATCTCTAGCGGGGGGGAGCAGTTCTTC; CDR3: CSAISSGGEQFF
size: NA; J: TRBJ2-3; D: TRBD2; V: TRBV5-1; DNA: TGCGCCAGCAGCTTGAGTAGCGGGGGGAACACAGATACGCCGTATTTT; CDR3: CASSLSSGGNTDTPYF
size: NA; J: TRBJ2-3; D: NA; V: TRBV5-1; DNA: TGCGCCAGCAGCTTCGAAGATGGGGGCTCCAGGACGCAGTATTTT; CDR3: CASSFEDGGSRTQYF